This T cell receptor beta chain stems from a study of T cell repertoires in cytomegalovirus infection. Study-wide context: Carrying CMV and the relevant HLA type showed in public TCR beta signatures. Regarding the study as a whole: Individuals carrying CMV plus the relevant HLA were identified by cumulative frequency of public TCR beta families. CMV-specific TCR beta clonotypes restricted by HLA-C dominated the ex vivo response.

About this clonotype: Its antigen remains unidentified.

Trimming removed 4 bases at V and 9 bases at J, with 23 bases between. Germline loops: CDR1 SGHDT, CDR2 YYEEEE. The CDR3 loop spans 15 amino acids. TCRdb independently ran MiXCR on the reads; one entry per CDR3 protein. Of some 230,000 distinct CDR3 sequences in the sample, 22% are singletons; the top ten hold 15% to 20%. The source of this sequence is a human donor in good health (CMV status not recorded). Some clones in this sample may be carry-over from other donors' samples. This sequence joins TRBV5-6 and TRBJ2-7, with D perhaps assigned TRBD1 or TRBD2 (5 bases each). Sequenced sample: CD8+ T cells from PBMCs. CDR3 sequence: CASSLIPGRGMVQYF. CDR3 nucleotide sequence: TGTGCCAGCAGCCTCATCCCGGGACGGGGAATGGTGCAGTACTTC.